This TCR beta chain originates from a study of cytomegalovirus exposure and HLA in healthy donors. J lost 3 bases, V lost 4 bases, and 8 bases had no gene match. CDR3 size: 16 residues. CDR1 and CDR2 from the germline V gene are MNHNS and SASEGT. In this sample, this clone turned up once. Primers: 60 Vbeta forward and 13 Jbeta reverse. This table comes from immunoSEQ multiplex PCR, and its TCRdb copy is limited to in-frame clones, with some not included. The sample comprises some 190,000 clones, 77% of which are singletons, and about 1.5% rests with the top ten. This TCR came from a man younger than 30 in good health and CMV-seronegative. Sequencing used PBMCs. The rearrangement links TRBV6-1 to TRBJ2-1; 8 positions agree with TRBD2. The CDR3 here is CASSGPERGSYNEQFF. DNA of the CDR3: TGTGCCAGCAGTGGCCCGGAGCGGGGGAGCTACAATGAGCAGTTCTTC.